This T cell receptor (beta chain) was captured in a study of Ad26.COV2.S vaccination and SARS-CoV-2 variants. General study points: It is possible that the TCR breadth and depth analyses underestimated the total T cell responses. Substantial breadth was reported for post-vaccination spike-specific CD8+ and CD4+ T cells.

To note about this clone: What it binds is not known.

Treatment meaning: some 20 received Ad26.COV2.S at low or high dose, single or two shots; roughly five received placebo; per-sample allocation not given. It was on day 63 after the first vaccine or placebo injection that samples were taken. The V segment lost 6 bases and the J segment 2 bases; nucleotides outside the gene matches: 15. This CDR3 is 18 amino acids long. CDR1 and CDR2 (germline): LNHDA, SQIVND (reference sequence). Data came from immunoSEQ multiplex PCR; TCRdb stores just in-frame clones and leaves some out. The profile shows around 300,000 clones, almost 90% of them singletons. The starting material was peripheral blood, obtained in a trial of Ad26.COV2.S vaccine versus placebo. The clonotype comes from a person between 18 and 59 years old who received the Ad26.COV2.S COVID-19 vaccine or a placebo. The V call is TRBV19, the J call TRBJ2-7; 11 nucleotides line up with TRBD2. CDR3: CASSQGAPGLAVAYEQYF. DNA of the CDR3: TGTGCCAGTAGCCAAGGAGCTCCGGGACTAGCGGTTGCCTACGAGCAGTACTTC. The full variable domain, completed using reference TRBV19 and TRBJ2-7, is DGGITQSPKYLFRKEGQNVTLSCEQNLNHDAMYWYRQDPGQGLRLIYYSQIVNDFQKGDIAEGYSVSREKKESFPLTVTSAQKNPTAFYLCASSQGAPGLAVAYEQYFGPGTRLTVT.